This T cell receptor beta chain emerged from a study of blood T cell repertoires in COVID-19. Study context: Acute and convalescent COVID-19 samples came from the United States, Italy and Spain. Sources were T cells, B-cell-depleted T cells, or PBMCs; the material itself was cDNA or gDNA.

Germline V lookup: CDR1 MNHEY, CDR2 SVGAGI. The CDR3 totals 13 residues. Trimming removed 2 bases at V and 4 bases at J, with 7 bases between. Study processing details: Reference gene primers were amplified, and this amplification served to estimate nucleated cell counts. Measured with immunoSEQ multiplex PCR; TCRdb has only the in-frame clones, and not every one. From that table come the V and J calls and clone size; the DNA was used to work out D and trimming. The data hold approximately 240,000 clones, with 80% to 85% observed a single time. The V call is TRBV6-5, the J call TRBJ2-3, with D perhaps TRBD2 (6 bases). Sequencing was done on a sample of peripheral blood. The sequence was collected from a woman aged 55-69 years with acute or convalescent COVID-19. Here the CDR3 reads CASSYGGSDTQYF. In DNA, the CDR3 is TGTGCCAGCAGTTACGGGGGGTCAGATACGCAGTATTTT.